This T cell receptor (beta chain) was identified during a study of chemoradiotherapy in HPV16-positive cancers. The CDR3 length is 16 residues. V was pared by 0 bases and J by 0 bases, with 7 bases between. The germline CDR1 and CDR2 sequences are SGHDT and YYEEEE. Here immunoSEQ multiplex PCR was the method, and the copy in TCRdb shows in-frame clones only, minus some. Here the sample spans 12,000 to 15,000 clones, nearly 70% being singletons. The clonotype originates from a human donor with HPV-associated anogenital cancer. The chain carries TRBV5-6 and TRBJ1-6; the D is unclear. The sample was gathered from a patient who underwent chemoradiotherapy. The CDR3 bases are TGTGCCAGCAGCTTGGAAGGATACTCCTATAATTCACCCCTCCACTTT. Translation gives CASSLEGYSYNSPLHF.